This is a list of T cell receptor beta chains from one sample in a study of beta chain features in type 1 diabetes. This table comes from immunoSEQ multiplex PCR, and its TCRdb copy is limited to in-frame clones, with some not included. Here the sample spans under 350,000 clones, around an eighth being singletons. Input material: naive CD4+ T cells from blood. The source is a man under 40 with type 1 diabetes. Each CDR3 is given with its conserved first and last residue. The D gene is left open where the match is weak. The listing skips clone size in some rows; elsewhere it reads once, few, many or a size class.

CDR3 protein: CASSQDSSTDTQYF
V gene: TRBV4-3
D gene: NA
clone size: few

CDR3 protein: CASSLAQGARRNEQFF
V gene: TRBV11-2
D gene: TRBD1
clone size: NA

CDR3 protein: CASSPTTERMQYF
V gene: TRBV5-4
D gene: NA
clone size: few

CDR3 protein: CASSQDWTGLNQPQHF
V gene: TRBV4-1
D gene: TRBD1
clone size: few

CDR3 protein: CASSQDGARTGNQPQHF
V gene: TRBV4-2
D gene: TRBD1
clone size: few

CDR3 protein: CASSEGIRNQPQHF
V gene: TRBV9
D gene: NA
clone size: few

CDR3 protein: CASSNRVFDTEAFF
V gene: TRBV11-1
D gene: NA
clone size: NA

CDR3 protein: CASRPRLAGYEQYF
V gene: TRBV28
D gene: TRBD2
clone size: NA

CDR3 protein: CASSRGQVQETQYF
V gene: TRBV5-1
D gene: TRBD1
clone size: few

CDR3 protein: CASSVDITTGVDETQYF
V gene: TRBV9
D gene: TRBD1
clone size: NA

CDR3 protein: CSFLRGHTGELFF
V gene: TRBV29-1
D gene: NA
clone size: NA

CDR3 protein: CASSQVSREDGYTF
V gene: TRBV4-2
D gene: NA
clone size: NA

CDR3 protein: CASSPRGSNTDTQYF
V gene: TRBV18
D gene: NA
clone size: NA

CDR3 protein: CASSERESQPQHF
V gene: TRBV6-1
D gene: NA
clone size: NA

CDR3 protein: CASTQGENTEAFF
V gene: TRBV19
D gene: NA
clone size: NA

CDR3 protein: CATSRKLASLYNEQFF
V gene: TRBV15
D gene: NA
clone size: NA

CDR3 protein: CASSRAGANVLTF
V gene: TRBV7-9
D gene: NA
clone size: few

CDR3 protein: CASSFGGSSYNEQFF
V gene: TRBV5-1
D gene: TRBD2
clone size: NA

CDR3 protein: CASSYVTVSKNIQYF
V gene: TRBV5-5
D gene: NA
clone size: few

CDR3 protein: CATAAPDTQYF
V gene: TRBV7-9
D gene: NA
clone size: NA

CDR3 protein: CAWSVRGETQYF
V gene: TRBV30
D gene: NA
clone size: NA

CDR3 protein: CASRASGANVLTF
V gene: TRBV7-3
D gene: NA
clone size: few

CDR3 protein: CAGGGGGGYTF
V gene: TRBV30
D gene: NA
clone size: few